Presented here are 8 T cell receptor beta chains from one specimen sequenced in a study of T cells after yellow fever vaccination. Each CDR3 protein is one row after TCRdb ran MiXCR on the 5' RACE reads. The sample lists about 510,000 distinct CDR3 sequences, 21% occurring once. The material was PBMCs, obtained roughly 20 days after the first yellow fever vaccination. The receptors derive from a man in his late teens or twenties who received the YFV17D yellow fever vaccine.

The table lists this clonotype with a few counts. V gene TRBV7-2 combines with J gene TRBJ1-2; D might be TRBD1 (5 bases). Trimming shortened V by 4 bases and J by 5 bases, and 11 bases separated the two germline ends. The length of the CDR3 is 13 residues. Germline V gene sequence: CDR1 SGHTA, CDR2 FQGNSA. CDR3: CASSWGQRYGYTF. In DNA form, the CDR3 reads TGTGCCAGCAGCTGGGGCCAGAGATATGGCTACACCTTC.

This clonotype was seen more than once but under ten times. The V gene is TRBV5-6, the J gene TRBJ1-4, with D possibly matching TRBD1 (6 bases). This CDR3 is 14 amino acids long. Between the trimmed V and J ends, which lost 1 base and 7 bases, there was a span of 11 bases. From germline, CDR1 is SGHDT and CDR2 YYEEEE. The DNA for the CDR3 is TGTGCCAGCAGCTTGACAGGGTCAGTTGAAAAACTGTTTTTT. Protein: CASSLTGSVEKLFF.

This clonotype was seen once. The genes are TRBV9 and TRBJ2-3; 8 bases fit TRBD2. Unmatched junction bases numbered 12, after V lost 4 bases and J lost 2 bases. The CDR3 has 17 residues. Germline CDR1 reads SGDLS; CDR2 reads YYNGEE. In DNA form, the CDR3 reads TGTGCCAGCAGCTTCCGAGGGGGGGGACTAGTCACAGATACGCAGTATTTT. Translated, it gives CASSFRGGGLVTDTQYF.

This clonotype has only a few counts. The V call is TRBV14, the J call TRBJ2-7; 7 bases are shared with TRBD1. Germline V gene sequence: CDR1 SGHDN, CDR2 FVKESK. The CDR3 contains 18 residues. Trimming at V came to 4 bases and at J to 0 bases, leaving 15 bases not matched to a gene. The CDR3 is CASSPGAHRGLCSYEQYV. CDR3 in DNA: TGTGCCAGCAGCCCCGGGGCCCACAGGGGTCTATGCTCCTACGAGCAGTACGTC.

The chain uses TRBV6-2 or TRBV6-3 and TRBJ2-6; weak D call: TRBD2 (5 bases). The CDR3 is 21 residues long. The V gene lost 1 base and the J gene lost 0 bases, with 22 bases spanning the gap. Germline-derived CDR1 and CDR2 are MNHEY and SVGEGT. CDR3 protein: CASSYYAQTIFSISGANVLTF. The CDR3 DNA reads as TGTGCCAGCAGTTACTACGCGCAGACTATCTTCTCAATCTCTGGGGCCAACGTCCTGACTTTC.

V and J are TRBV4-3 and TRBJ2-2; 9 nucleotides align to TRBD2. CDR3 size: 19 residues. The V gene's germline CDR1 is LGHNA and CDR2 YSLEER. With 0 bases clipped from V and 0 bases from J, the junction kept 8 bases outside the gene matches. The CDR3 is CASSQDPVLAGANTGELFF. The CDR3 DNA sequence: TGCGCCAGCAGCCAAGATCCGGTACTAGCGGGCGCGAACACCGGGGAGCTGTTTTTT.

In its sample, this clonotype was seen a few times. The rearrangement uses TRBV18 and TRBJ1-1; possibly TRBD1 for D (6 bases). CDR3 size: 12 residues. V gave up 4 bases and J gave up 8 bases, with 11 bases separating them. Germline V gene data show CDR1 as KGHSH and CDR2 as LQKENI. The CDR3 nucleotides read TGTGCCAGCTCACTCCTAGACAGGGAAGCTTTCTTT. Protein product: CASSLLDREAFF.

The CDR3 reads CASSTGPSVDEQYV. DNA for the CDR3: TGTGCCAGCAGCACCGGACCAAGCGTCGACGAGCAGTACGTC. J is TRBJ2-7 and V is TRBV7-2; D unresolved. Per the germline V gene, CDR1 is SGHTA and CDR2 is FQGNSA. The ends were cut back, 5 bases at V and 5 bases at J, with 16 bases in the middle. This CDR3 region has 14 residues.